These 7 T cell receptor beta chains were sequenced from one sample in a study of T-cell memory formation after mild COVID-19. Each CDR3 protein is one row after TCRdb ran MiXCR on the 5' RACE reads. The table includes approximately 290,000 distinct CDR3 sequences, 15% to 20% detected once. Sequencing input: PBMCs or a T cell subset sorted from them (not recorded which). These receptors originate from a man younger than 35 who had mild COVID-19 (a few samples of this study predate the infection). Cell type and time point are not known.

This clonotype was counted at least ten times. The genes are TRBV29-1 and TRBJ2-7; possibly TRBD1 or TRBD2 for D (5 bases each). This CDR3 region has 14 residues. From germline, CDR1 is SQVTM and CDR2 ANQGSEA. Trimming took 6 bases from V and 7 from J, leaving 22 bases between them. For the CDR3, the DNA is TGCAGCGTCCGTCTCGAGGGGACCAAGGTGGAGCAGTACTTC. Translating it yields CSVRLEGTKVEQYF.

CDR3 amino acids: CASSEPTTSGGAETQYF. CDR3 in DNA: TGTGCCAGCAGCGAGCCCACGACTAGCGGGGGGGCGGAGACCCAGTACTTC. The rearrangement links TRBV7-2 to TRBJ2-5; 14 nucleotides agree with TRBD2. The trim removed 5 bases at V and 5 bases at J, leaving 10 bases unmatched. Germline V lookup: CDR1 SGHTA, CDR2 FQGNSA. CDR3 size: 17 residues.

This clonotype was observed many times. The J gene is TRBJ1-1, the V gene TRBV6-5, with no clear D. Germline CDR1 reads MNHEY; CDR2 reads SVGAGI. The CDR3 runs 15 residues. V lost 0 bases and J lost 0, with 8 bases in between. This CDR3 reads CASSYSSGMNTEAFF. The CDR3 DNA follows: TGTGCCAGCAGTTACTCCTCAGGCATGAACACTGAAGCTTTCTTT.

This clonotype was recorded at least ten times. The rearrangement links TRBV5-1 to TRBJ2-3, with TRBD2 matching 7 bases. CDR3 length equals 15 residues. Germline V lookup: CDR1 SGHRS, CDR2 YFSETQ. Trimming cost V 6 bases and J 4 bases; bases outside gene matches: 11. CDR3 sequence reads: CASTPTPGGADTQYF. The CDR3 DNA follows: TGCGCCAGCACCCCAACGCCGGGGGGTGCAGATACGCAGTATTTT. The entire variable domain, with the rest obtained from reference TRBV5-1 and TRBJ2-3, is as follows: KAGVTQTPRYLIKTRGQQVTLSCSPISGHRSVSWYQQTPGQGLQFLFEYFSETQRNKGNFPGRFSGRQFSNSRSEMNVSTLELGDSALYLCASTPTPGGADTQYFGPGTRLTVL.

The CDR3 DNA is TGCGCCAGCAGCCCGACTAGCCCCGGGGCCAACGTCCTGACTTTC. Its protein product is CASSPTSPGANVLTF. This chain connects TRBV5-1 to TRBJ2-6; 7 nucleotides match TRBD2. CDR1 is SGHRS, CDR2 YFSETQ, per germline. The CDR3 totals 15 residues. Trimming at V came to 4 bases and at J to 4 bases, leaving 5 bases not matched to a gene.

The chain joins TRBV3-1 to TRBJ2-1; 8 nucleotides match TRBD2. The ends lost 0 bases at V and 2 bases at J; junction bases unmatched: 6. The CDR3 is made up of 17 amino acids. CDR1 is LGHDT and CDR2 is YNNKEL in the germline V gene (reference sequence). The CDR3 loop is CASSQDWRAGAYNEQFF. The CDR3 bases are TGTGCCAGCAGCCAAGATTGGAGAGCGGGGGCCTACAATGAGCAGTTCTTC.

The chain couples TRBV4-1 to TRBJ2-3; TRBD1 or TRBD2 may be the D gene (5 bases each). Germline V lookup: CDR1 MGHRA, CDR2 YSYEKL. The CDR3 loop spans 12 amino acids. Trimming took 6 bases from V and 6 from J, leaving 10 bases between them. The chain's CDR3 is CASRHGTDTQYF. CDR3 bases: TGCGCCAGCAGGCACGGGACCGATACGCAGTATTTT.